These 26 T cell receptor beta chains were all obtained from the same sample, sequenced in a study of shared clonotypes between healthy human individuals. The data were produced by immunoSEQ multiplex PCR, yet TCRdb's version contains in-frame clones alone and is incomplete. The sample lists roughly 2 million clones, about 95% seen once, with about 0.13% in the top ten. Sequencing used naive CD4+ T cells sorted from blood. Subset meaning: CD45RA+ positively selected. The origin of the receptors is a man between 18 and 35 years old in good health.

Turning to this clone: This specimen includes other DNA sequences encoding the same CDR3. The rearrangement uses TRBV15 and TRBJ2-7; D is undetermined. The germline V and J ends were trimmed by 3 bases and 2 bases, with 11 bases remaining between them. Germline V gene sequence: CDR1 LNHNV, CDR2 YYDKDF (reference sequence). The CDR3 sequence is 14 residues long. In DNA, the CDR3 is TGTGCCACCAGCAGGGATCCGCAGGCCTACGAGCAGTACTTC. Its protein is CATSRDPQAYEQYF.

V and J are TRBV4-1 and TRBJ2-7, with D possibly being TRBD2 (5 bases). Trimming took 5 bases from V and 2 from J, leaving 16 bases between them. This CDR3 region has 15 residues. CDR1 is MGHRA, CDR2 YSYEKL, per germline. The CDR3 spells CASSSPERGTYEQYF. As DNA, the CDR3 is TGCGCCAGCAGCTCTCCTGAACGGGGAACCTACGAGCAGTACTTC.

V usage is TRBV28 and J usage is TRBJ2-7, with a weak D call TRBD1 (5 bases). V gave up 4 bases and J gave up 5 bases, with 15 bases separating them. The CDR3 runs 14 residues. Germline CDR1 reads MDHEN; CDR2 reads SYDVKM. CDR3 protein: CASSSHRTQDEQYF. The DNA for the CDR3 is TGTGCCAGCAGTTCACACAGGACGCAGGACGAGCAGTACTTC.

The CDR3 nucleotides are TGTGCCAGCAGTTTGGGACTAGCGGGAGGGTGGCAGTTCTTC. Its translation: CASSLGLAGGWQFF. The chain recombines TRBV27 with TRBJ2-1, with 16 bases fitting TRBD2. Germline loops: CDR1 MNHEY, CDR2 SMNVEV (reference sequence). J was trimmed by 12 bases and V by 3 bases; bases with no gene match: 2. The CDR3 consists of 14 residues.

The chain uses TRBV27 and TRBJ2-5, with D perhaps TRBD2 (5 bases). Germline lookup yields CDR1 MNHEY and CDR2 SMNVEV (reference sequence). The V end lost 7 bases, the J end lost 2 bases, and 11 bases lay between the germline ends. CDR3 size: 13 residues. The chain's CDR3 is CASKTTVQETQYF. In DNA, the CDR3 is TGTGCCAGCAAGACTACCGTGCAAGAGACCCAGTACTTC.

This chain uses TRBV2 with TRBJ2-5, with 9 positions matching TRBD2. Germline V CDR1 and CDR2: SNHLY, FYNNEI. The trim removed 0 bases at V and 4 bases at J, leaving 3 bases unmatched. There are 15 residues in the CDR3. Here the CDR3 DNA reads TGTGCCAGCAGTGAAGCGCAGGGACTAGCAGAGACCCAGTACTTC. Translating it yields CASSEAQGLAETQYF.

CDR3 nucleotide sequence: TGTGCCAGCAGCTACAGAGGACAGATCACCGGGGAGCTGTTTTTT. Amino acids: CASSYRGQITGELFF. This chain links TRBV7-9 with TRBJ2-2; tentative D call: TRBD1 (6 bases). The CDR3 covers 15 residues. Trimming pared 4 bases from V and 4 bases from J, leaving 13 bases between. Germline V CDR1 and CDR2: SEHNR, FQNEAQ (reference sequence).

As DNA, the CDR3 is TGTGCCATCAGTGTAACGGAAAATCAGCCCCAGCATTTT. Protein sequence: CAISVTENQPQHF. This sequence joins TRBV10-3 and TRBJ1-5; no definite D call. Germline V lookup: CDR1 ENHRY, CDR2 SYGVKD. Trimming stripped 4 bases from V and 4 bases from J, with 8 bases between. This CDR3 is built from 13 residues.

This clone was detected once. The genes are TRBV2 and TRBJ1-6, with D possibly being TRBD1 (6 bases). Germline assignment: CDR1 SNHLY and CDR2 FYNNEI. Between the trimmed V and J ends, which lost 3 bases and 7 bases, there was a span of 13 bases. This CDR3 spans 15 amino acids. DNA for the CDR3: TGTGCCAGCAGTGAGTCAGGGGCGAGCAATTCACCCCTCCACTTT. Residues: CASSESGASNSPLHF.

The chain uses TRBV7-8 and TRBJ2-3; D might be TRBD1 or TRBD2, each matching 5 bases. Trimming took 5 bases from V and 2 from J, leaving 14 bases between them. CDR1 and CDR2 (germline): SGHVS, FQNEAQ. The CDR3 runs to 15 residues. The CDR3 sequence: CASSELRDPTDTQYF. The CDR3 nucleotides read TGTGCCAGCAGCGAGCTCAGGGACCCCACAGATACGCAGTATTTT.

Worth noting for this clone: Other DNA sequences in the same sample also yield this CDR3. The chain recombines TRBV5-1 with TRBJ2-3, with 7 bases aligning to TRBD2. Germline V lookup: CDR1 SGHRS, CDR2 YFSETQ. The CDR3 spans 14 residues. The V gene end was trimmed by 4 bases and the J gene end by 2 bases; junction bases not matched to a gene: 4. The CDR3 protein is CASSNGGSTDTQYF. CDR3 DNA sequence: TGCGCCAGCAGCAACGGGGGGTCCACAGATACGCAGTATTTT.

The genes are TRBV10-3 and TRBJ1-1; D is unresolved. V gave up 3 bases and J gave up 2 bases, with 13 bases separating them. The CDR3 is 15 amino acids. Germline CDR1 is ENHRY and CDR2 is SYGVKD. The CDR3 sequence is CAISDQPTINTEAFF. CDR3 coding DNA: TGTGCCATCAGTGACCAGCCCACGATAAACACTGAAGCTTTCTTT.

This rearrangement joins TRBV30 to TRBJ2-3; D assignment may be TRBD1 or TRBD2 (6 bases each). CDR3 size: 16 residues. V lost 0 bases to trimming and J lost 3 bases, with 16 bases between them. CDR1 and CDR2 from the germline V gene are GTSNPN and SVGIG (reference sequence). CDR3 sequence (DNA): TGTGCCTGGAGTGTACGGGGGCGGGGTAGGACAGATACGCAGTATTTT. As protein: CAWSVRGRGRTDTQYF.

The chain recombines TRBV10-3 with TRBJ2-3; no clear D gene. Germline lookup yields CDR1 ENHRY and CDR2 SYGVKD. The CDR3 runs to 16 residues. Trimming stripped 0 bases from V and 6 bases from J, with 16 bases between. This CDR3 reads CAISESAPTLGDTQYF. DNA of the CDR3: TGTGCCATCAGTGAGTCGGCCCCAACACTGGGGGATACGCAGTATTTT.

This rearrangement joins TRBV10-2 to TRBJ2-7; D is undetermined. Per germline, CDR1 WSHSY and CDR2 SAAADI. Deletions cut 6 bases from V and 1 base from J, with 10 bases between. The CDR3 has 13 amino acids. CDR3 in amino acids: CASRDTISYEQYF. CDR3 bases: TGCGCCAGCAGGGATACTATATCCTACGAGCAGTACTTC.

The chain joins TRBV10-3 to TRBJ2-7; D might be TRBD1 (7 bases). Germline lookup yields CDR1 ENHRY and CDR2 SYGVKD. V was pared by 11 bases and J by 2 bases, with 10 bases between. There are 11 residues in the CDR3. The DNA for the CDR3 is TGTGCCGGCGGGACAGCCTACGAGCAGTACTTC. Translating gives CAGGTAYEQYF.

This sequence joins TRBV6-5 and TRBJ1-2; D not certain. Germline lookup yields CDR1 MNHEY and CDR2 SVGAGI. The length of the CDR3 is 14 residues. The germline V and J ends were trimmed by 0 bases and 1 base, with 6 bases remaining between them. CDR3: CASSYSRSNYGYTF. CDR3 in DNA: TGTGCCAGCAGTTACTCGCGGAGTAACTATGGCTACACCTTC.

This chain links TRBV6-6 with TRBJ2-7, with D possibly matching TRBD2 (5 bases). The CDR3 runs to 12 residues. V was cut by 6 bases and J by 3 bases, with 9 bases left in between. Germline V gene sequence: CDR1 MNHNY, CDR2 SVGAGI (reference sequence). This CDR3 is CASRDGVYEQYF. The DNA of the CDR3 is TGTGCCAGCAGGGACGGGGTCTACGAGCAGTACTTC.

As DNA, the CDR3 is TGTGCCTGGAGTAGCCTGGGACTAGCGAGCTTTTGGGATGAGCAGTTCTTC. It is translated as CAWSSLGLASFWDEQFF. The chain is built from TRBV30 and TRBJ2-1; 10 positions agree with TRBD2. CDR1 and CDR2 from the germline V gene are GTSNPN and SVGIG (reference sequence). The CDR3 has 17 amino acids. V lost 2 bases to trimming and J lost 8 bases; unmatched junction nucleotides: 15.

This chain uses TRBV30 with TRBJ2-2; a possible D gene is TRBD1 (7 bases). Between the trimmed V and J ends, which lost 5 bases and 5 bases, there was a span of 12 bases. The germline CDR1 and CDR2 sequences are GTSNPN and SVGIG (reference sequence). CDR3 size: 13 residues. The CDR3 sequence: CAWAGQRTGELFF. The CDR3 DNA is TGTGCCTGGGCGGGACAGCGAACCGGGGAGCTGTTTTTT.

The V and J genes are TRBV4-1 and TRBJ2-7, with 12 bases aligning to TRBD1. The CDR3 extends over 15 amino acids. The germline V gene encodes CDR1 MGHRA and CDR2 YSYEKL. The trim removed 4 bases at V and 4 bases at J, leaving 5 bases unmatched. CDR3 coding DNA: TGCGCCAGCAGCCTTGGGACAGGGGGCGCGTACGAGCAGTACTTC. This gives the protein CASSLGTGGAYEQYF.

V gene TRBV19 combines with J gene TRBJ2-3, with TRBD1 matching over 8 bases. Germline-derived CDR1 and CDR2 are LNHDA and SQIVND (reference sequence). The V segment lost 6 bases and the J segment 2 bases; nucleotides outside the gene matches: 4. This CDR3 is built from 14 residues. This CDR3 reads CASRQDRATDTQYF. Written as DNA, the CDR3 is TGTGCCAGTAGGCAGGACAGGGCCACAGATACGCAGTATTTT.

This chain joins TRBV27 and TRBJ2-5, with TRBD1 matching 11 bases. The junction had 14 bases not matched to a gene; V was cut back by 3 bases and J by 5 bases. CDR1 and CDR2 (germline): MNHEY, SMNVEV (reference sequence). The CDR3 length is 18 residues. The CDR3 is CASSFAPPGTGGVETQYF. In nucleotides, the CDR3 is TGTGCCAGCAGTTTCGCCCCTCCCGGGACAGGGGGAGTGGAGACCCAGTACTTC.

The chain joins TRBV5-6 to TRBJ1-6; TRBD1 matches 10 bases. The CDR3 has 15 amino acids. V lost 0 bases to trimming and J lost 7 bases; unmatched junction nucleotides: 1. CDR1 and CDR2 (germline): SGHDT, YYEEEE. Here the CDR3 reads CASSLGQGANSPLHF. CDR3 coding DNA: TGTGCCAGCAGCTTGGGACAGGGGGCGAATTCACCCCTCCACTTT.

The V gene is TRBV5-1, the J gene TRBJ2-2, with 14 bases aligning to TRBD2. The CDR3 totals 16 residues. V trimming: 7 bases; J trimming: 0 bases; junction bases outside the gene matches: 2. The V gene's germline CDR1 is SGHRS and CDR2 YFSETQ. CDR3 region: CASAGLAGANTGELFF. As DNA, the CDR3 is TGCGCCAGCGCGGGACTAGCGGGGGCGAACACCGGGGAGCTGTTTTTT.

The rearrangement joins TRBV2 to TRBJ1-5, with 9 bases lining up with TRBD1. CDR3 length: 14 residues. Trimming cost V 6 bases and J 7 bases; bases outside gene matches: 7. Germline V gene lookup returns CDR1 SNHLY and CDR2 FYNNEI. The CDR3 coding sequence is TGTGCCAGCAGGGGACAGGGAGGTGGGCAGCCCCAGCATTTT. Protein product: CASRGQGGGQPQHF.